A selection of T cell receptor beta chains follows, all from one sample in a study of CD8+CD57+ T cells in acquired aplastic anemia. MiXCR, applied by TCRdb to the reads, yields one record per CDR3 protein. The sample lists 350,000 to 450,000 distinct CDR3 sequences, under 80% occurring once. The material sequenced was sorted CD4+, CD8+, or CD8+CD57+ T cells (not recorded which) from PBMCs. The receptors shown here come from a human donor in good health, serving as a control. CDR3s include the opening cysteine and the closing phenylalanine or tryptophan. A D gene is named only where the DNA matches it firmly. Clone size, where shown, is once, few, many, or a class for clones that have expanded.

V	D	J	size	CDR3	DNA
TRBV9	NA	TRBJ1-2	once	CASSDDSYEQYFAF	NA
TRBV9	NA	TRBJ2-7	NA	CASSDCPRAFWQYF	TGTGCCAGCAGCGATTGCCCCAGGGCCTTCTGGCAGTACTTC
TRBV12-3/TRBV12-4	TRBD2	TRBJ2-5	many	CASSIGSGGRGETQYF	TGTGCCAGCAGTATAGGTAGCGGGGGCAGAGGAGAGACCCAGTACTTC
TRBV18	NA	TRBJ2-1	few	CASSSETGRSYNEQFF	TGTGCCAGCTCATCAGAAACAGGGAGGTCCTACAATGAGCAGTTCTTC
TRBV7-7	NA	TRBJ2-7	once	CASNARGTGKNTEYF	TGTGCTAGCAACGCCCGGGGAACGGGAAAGAACACTGAATACTTC
TRBV15	NA	TRBJ1-5	NA	CATSRVGGRWQPQHF	TGTGCCACCAGCAGAGTTGGGGGGCGTTGGCAGCCCCAGCATTTT
TRBV5-1	NA	TRBJ1-5	NA	CASSRRHEEVDQPQHF	TGTGCCAGCAGCCGTAGGCATGAGGAAGTAGATCAGCCCCAGCATTTT
TRBV5-8	NA	TRBJ2-1	many	CASSLGSGPYNEQFF	TGTGCCAGCAGCTTGGGTTCGGGGCCATACAATGAGCAGTTCTTC
TRBV7-2	NA	TRBJ1-1	once	CASSLLGRGDFDAFF	TGTGCCAGCAGCTTACTGGGACGTGGCGATTTCGACGCTTTCTTT
TRBV11-2	NA	TRBJ1-5	NA	CASSLEDQAPQHF	TGCGCCAGCAGCCTAGAAGACCAGGCGCCCCAGCATTTT
TRBV2	TRBD1	TRBJ1-1	once	CASTGQGDTEAFF	TGTGCCAGCACCGGACAGGGGGACACTGAAGCTTTCTTT
TRBV7-2	NA	TRBJ1-6	NA	CASTLGIQGYGYTF	TGTGCCAGCACCCTCGGGATACAAGGCTATGGCTACACCTTT
TRBV15	TRBD1	TRBJ1-1	many	CATSGPNRGTEAFF	TGTGCCACCAGCGGCCCCAACAGGGGAACTGAAGCTTTCTTT
TRBV20-1	TRBD2	TRBJ2-2	once	CSAKALAAAVNTGELFF	TGCAGTGCTAAGGCACTAGCGGCGGCCGTCAACACCGGGGAGCTGTTTTTT
TRBV5-1	TRBD1	TRBJ2-5	many	CASSPVTGNQETQYF	TGCGCCAGCAGCCCGGTGACAGGGAACCAAGAGACCCAGTACTTC
TRBV5-1	TRBD1	TRBJ1-6	NA	CASSYGQGDSPLHF	TGCGCCAGCAGCTACGGACAGGGGGACTCACCCCTCCACTTT
TRBV29-1	NA	TRBJ2-5	many	CSFTGRVGETQYF	TGCAGCTTCACCGGACGGGTCGGAGAGACCCAGTACTTC
TRBV19	TRBD2	TRBJ2-6	NA	CASSIDLSNGGGEQFLTF	TGTGCCAGTAGTATAGACCTATCCAACGGGGGGGGTGAGCAGTTCTTGACTTTC
TRBV11-2	NA	TRBJ1-1	once	CASSSLADSGRAFF	TGTGCCAGCAGCTCGCTGGCCGACAGCGGGAGAGCTTTCTTT
TRBV10-3	NA	TRBJ2-3	NA	CAISDVSADTQYF	TGTGCCATCAGTGATGTTTCGGCAGATACGCAGTATTTT
TRBV12-5	TRBD2	TRBJ2-5	NA	CASRRGLAGHQETQYF	TGTGCCAGCAGGCGGGGACTAGCGGGGCACCAAGAGACCCAGTACTTC
TRBV20-1	NA	TRBJ1-6	NA	CSASTDRTDISPLHF	TGCAGTGCAAGCACCGACCGCACAGACATTTCACCCCTCCACTTT
TRBV7-9	NA	TRBJ2-5	few	CASSPPRGTQYF	TGTGCCAGCAGCCCACCTCGAGGGACCCAGTACTTC
TRBV20-1	NA	TRBJ2-7	NA	CSANGGGVRKQYF	TGCAGTGCGAACGGGGGCGGCGTTAGGAAGCAGTACTTC
TRBV5-1	NA	TRBJ1-2	NA	CASSLASGVRLNYGYTF	TGCGCCAGCAGCTTGGCCTCCGGAGTCCGCCTGAACTATGGCTACACCTTC
TRBV7-2	NA	TRBJ2-7	NA	CASTPSGAERYNQYF	TGTGCCAGCACTCCTTCGGGGGCAGAACGGTACAATCAGTACTTC
TRBV10-3	NA	TRBJ2-7	few	CASREQASYEQYF	TGTGCCAGCAGGGAACAGGCCTCCTACGAGCAGTACTTC
TRBV9	TRBD1	TRBJ2-7	few	CASSSRSGTDIYEQYF	TGTGCCAGCAGCTCCCGCTCCGGGACAGATATCTACGAGCAGTACTTC
TRBV7-6	TRBD2	TRBJ2-3	NA	CASSTASGGGDTQYF	TGTGCCAGCAGCACCGCTAGCGGGGGCGGGGATACGCAGTATTTT
TRBV2	TRBD2	TRBJ2-3	NA	CASSQGPTSGGGDTQYF	TGCGCCAGCAGCCAAGGTCCGACTAGCGGGGGGGGGGATACGCAGTATTTT
TRBV11-3	NA	TRBJ2-5	NA	CASSLAASGVETQYF	TGTGCCAGTAGCTTAGCTGCGTCCGGGGTGGAGACCCAGTACTTC
TRBV5-8	TRBD2	TRBJ2-1	many	CASSLSGGGFYNEQFF	TGTGCCAGCAGCTTAAGCGGGGGGGGATTCTACAATGAGCAGTTCTTC
TRBV10-3	TRBD1	TRBJ1-2	NA	CASSPQTGVYGYTF	TGTGCCAGTAGTCCCCAAACAGGGGTCTATGGCTACACCTTC
TRBV20-1	NA	TRBJ1-5	NA	CSATARRNKPQHF	TGCAGTGCAACCGCACGGCGCAATAAGCCCCAGCATTTT
TRBV12-3/TRBV12-4	TRBD1	TRBJ1-3	many	CASSLRQGAGNTIYF	TGTGCCAGCAGTTTACGGCAGGGGGCAGGAAACACCATATATTTT
TRBV7-3	TRBD2	TRBJ2-7	few	CASSLTGGTEQYF	TGTGCCAGCAGCTTGACGGGGGGTACCGAGCAGTACTTC
TRBV20-1	NA	TRBJ2-2	NA	CSARDPAGTGELFF	TGCAGTGCTAGAGATCCAGCAGGTACAGGGGAGCTGTTTTTT
TRBV12-3/TRBV12-4	NA	TRBJ1-4	many	CASSRDFEKLFF	TGTGCCAGCAGTAGGGACTTTGAAAAACTGTTTTTT
TRBV24-1	NA	TRBJ1-2	NA	CATSTPGDYGYTF	TGTGCCACCAGCACCCCAGGGGACTATGGCTACACCTTC
TRBV5-1	TRBD1	TRBJ1-1	few	CASSLATGDRAFF	TGCGCCAGCAGCTTGGCGACAGGGGACCGAGCTTTCTTT
TRBV9	NA	TRBJ2-1	NA	CASSEAHGSNYGHEQFF	TGTGCCAGCAGCGAAGCTCACGGCAGCAACTACGGGCATGAGCAGTTCTTC
TRBV7-2	NA	TRBJ2-7	NA	CASGLGGRAENEQYF	TGTGCCAGCGGCTTGGGGGGGCGGGCGGAGAATGAGCAGTACTTC
TRBV2	NA	TRBJ2-3	NA	CASSVSLSSCVQTDTQYF	TGTGCCAGCAGTGTAAGTCTAAGCTCCTGCGTGCAGACCGATACGCAGTATTTT
TRBV12-3/TRBV12-4	NA	TRBJ1-2	NA	CASSLSAYGYTF	TGTGCCAGCAGTTTATCCGCCTATGGCTACACCTTC